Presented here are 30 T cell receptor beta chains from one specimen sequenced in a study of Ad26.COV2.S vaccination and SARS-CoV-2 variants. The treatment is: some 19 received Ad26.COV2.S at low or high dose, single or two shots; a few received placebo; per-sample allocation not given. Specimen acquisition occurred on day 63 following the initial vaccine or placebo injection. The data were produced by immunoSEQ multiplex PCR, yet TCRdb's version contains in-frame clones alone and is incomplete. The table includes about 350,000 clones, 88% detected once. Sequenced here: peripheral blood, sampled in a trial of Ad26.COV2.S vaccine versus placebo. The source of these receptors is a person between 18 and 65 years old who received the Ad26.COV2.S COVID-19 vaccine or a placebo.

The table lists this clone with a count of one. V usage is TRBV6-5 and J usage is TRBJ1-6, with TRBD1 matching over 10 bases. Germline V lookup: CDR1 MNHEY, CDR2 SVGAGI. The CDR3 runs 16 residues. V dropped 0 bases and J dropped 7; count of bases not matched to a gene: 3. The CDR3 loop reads CASSYSPGQGNSPLHF. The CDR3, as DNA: TGTGCCAGCAGTTACTCGCCGGGACAGGGGAATTCACCCCTCCACTTT.

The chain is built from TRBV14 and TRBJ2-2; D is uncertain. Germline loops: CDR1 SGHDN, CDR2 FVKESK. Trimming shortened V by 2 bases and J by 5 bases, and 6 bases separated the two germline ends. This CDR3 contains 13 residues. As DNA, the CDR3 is TGTGCCAGCAGCCAATTATTGACCGGGGAGCTGTTTTTT. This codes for CASSQLLTGELFF.

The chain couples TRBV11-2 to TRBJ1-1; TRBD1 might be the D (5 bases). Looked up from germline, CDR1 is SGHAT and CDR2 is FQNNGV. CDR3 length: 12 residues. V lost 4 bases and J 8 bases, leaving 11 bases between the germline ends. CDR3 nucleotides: TGTGCCAGCAGCTCGGAAGGGGCGGAAGCTTTCTTT. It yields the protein CASSSEGAEAFF.

The CDR3 is CASSSTGTGDIYEQYF. The CDR3 DNA reads TGTGCCAGCAGCTCCACCGGGACAGGGGATATATACGAGCAGTACTTC. This sequence joins TRBV9 and TRBJ2-7, with 10 bases that match TRBD1. Trimming took 4 bases from V and 4 from J; bases not matched to a gene: 11. The length of the CDR3 is 16 residues. CDR1 is SGDLS, CDR2 YYNGEE, per germline.

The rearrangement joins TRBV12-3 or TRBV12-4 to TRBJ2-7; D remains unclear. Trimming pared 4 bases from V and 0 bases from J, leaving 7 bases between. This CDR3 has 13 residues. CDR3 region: CASSSSTSYEQYF. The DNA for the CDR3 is TGTGCCAGCAGTTCCTCGACCTCCTACGAGCAGTACTTC.

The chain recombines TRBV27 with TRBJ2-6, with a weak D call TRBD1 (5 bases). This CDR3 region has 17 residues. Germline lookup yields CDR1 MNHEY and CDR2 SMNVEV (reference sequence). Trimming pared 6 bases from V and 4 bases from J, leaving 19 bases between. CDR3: CASSLGAGIIGANVLTF. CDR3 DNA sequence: TGTGCCAGCAGCCTAGGGGCAGGGATTATCGGGGCCAACGTCCTGACTTTC.

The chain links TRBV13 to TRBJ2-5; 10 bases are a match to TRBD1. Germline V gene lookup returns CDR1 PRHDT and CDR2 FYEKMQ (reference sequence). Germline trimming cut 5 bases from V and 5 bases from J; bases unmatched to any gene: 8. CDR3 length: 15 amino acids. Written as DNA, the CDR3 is TGTGCCAGCAGCCAGGGGACAGGGGCGCTGGAGACCCAGTACTTC. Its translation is CASSQGTGALETQYF.

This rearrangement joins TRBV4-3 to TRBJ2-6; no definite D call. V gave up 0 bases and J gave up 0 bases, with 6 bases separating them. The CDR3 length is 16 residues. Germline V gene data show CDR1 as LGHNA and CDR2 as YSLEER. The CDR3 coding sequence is TGCGCCAGCAGCCAAGATACCGACTCTGGGGCCAACGTCCTGACTTTC. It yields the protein CASSQDTDSGANVLTF.

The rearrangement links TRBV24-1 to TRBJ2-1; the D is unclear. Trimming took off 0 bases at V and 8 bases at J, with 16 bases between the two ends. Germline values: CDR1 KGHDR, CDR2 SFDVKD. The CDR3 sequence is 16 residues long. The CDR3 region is CATSDLPIPKDDEQFF. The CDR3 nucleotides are TGTGCCACCAGTGATTTGCCCATCCCAAAGGACGATGAGCAGTTCTTC.

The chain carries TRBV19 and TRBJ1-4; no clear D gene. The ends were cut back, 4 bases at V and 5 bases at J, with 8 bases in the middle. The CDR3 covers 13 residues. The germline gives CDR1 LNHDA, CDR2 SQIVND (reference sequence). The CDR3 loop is CASSRQTNEKLFF. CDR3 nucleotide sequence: TGTGCCAGTAGTAGGCAGACGAATGAAAAACTGTTTTTT. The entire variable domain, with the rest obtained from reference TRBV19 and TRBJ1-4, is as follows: DGGITQSPKYLFRKEGQNVTLSCEQNLNHDAMYWYRQDPGQGLRLIYYSQIVNDFQKGDIAEGYSVSREKKESFPLTVTSAQKNPTAFYLCASSRQTNEKLFFGSGTQLSVL.

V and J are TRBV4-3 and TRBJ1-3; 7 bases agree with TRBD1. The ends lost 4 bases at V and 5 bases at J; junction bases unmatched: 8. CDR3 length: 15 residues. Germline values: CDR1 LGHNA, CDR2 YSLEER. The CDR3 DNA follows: TGCGCCAGCAGCCGAGACCGGGACAGCAGAAACACCATATATTTT. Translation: CASSRDRDSRNTIYF.

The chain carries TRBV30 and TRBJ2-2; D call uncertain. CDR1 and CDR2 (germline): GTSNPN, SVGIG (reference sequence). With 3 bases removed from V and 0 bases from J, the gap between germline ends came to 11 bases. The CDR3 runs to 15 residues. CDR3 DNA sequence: TGTGCCTGGAGATCCCGCGGAGCGAACACCGGGGAGCTGTTTTTT. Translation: CAWRSRGANTGELFF.

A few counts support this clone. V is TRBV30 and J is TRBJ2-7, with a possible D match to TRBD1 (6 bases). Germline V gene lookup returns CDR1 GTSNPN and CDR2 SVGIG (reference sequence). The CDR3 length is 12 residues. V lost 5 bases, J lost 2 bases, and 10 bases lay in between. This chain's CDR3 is CAWGDTPYEQYF. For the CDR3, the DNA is TGTGCCTGGGGGGACACCCCCTACGAGCAGTACTTC.

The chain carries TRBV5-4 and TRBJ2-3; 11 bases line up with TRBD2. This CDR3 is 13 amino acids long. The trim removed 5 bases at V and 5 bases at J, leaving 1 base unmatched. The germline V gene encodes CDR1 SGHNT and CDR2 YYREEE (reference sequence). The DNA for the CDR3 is TGTGCCAGCAGACTAGCGGGGGAAGATACGCAGTATTTT. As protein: CASRLAGEDTQYF.

The CDR3 coding sequence is TGCGCCAGCAGCCCCTCTGTAGTTGGTTACACTGAAGCTTTCTTT. Translation gives CASSPSVVGYTEAFF. The chain couples TRBV5-1 to TRBJ1-1; no clear D. In germline, CDR1 is SGHRS, CDR2 YFSETQ. The germline V and J ends were trimmed by 4 bases and 3 bases, with 16 bases remaining between them. CDR3 size: 15 residues.

In nucleotides, the CDR3 is TGTGCCAGCAGTTTGGGACAACCCGCTAACATTGGGCAGCCCCAGCATTTT. Translation: CASSLGQPANIGQPQHF. This rearrangement joins TRBV27 to TRBJ1-5; the D gene is possibly TRBD1 (6 bases). Germline lookup yields CDR1 MNHEY and CDR2 SMNVEV (reference sequence). The CDR3 spans 17 residues. The V end was cut by 3 bases, the J end by 7 bases, with 22 bases between.

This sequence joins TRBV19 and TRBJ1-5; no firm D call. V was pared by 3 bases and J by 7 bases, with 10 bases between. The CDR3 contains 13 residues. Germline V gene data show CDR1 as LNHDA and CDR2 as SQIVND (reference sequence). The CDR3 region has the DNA TGTGCCAGTAGTATTTCGGGTCAACAGCCCCAGCATTTT. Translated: CASSISGQQPQHF.

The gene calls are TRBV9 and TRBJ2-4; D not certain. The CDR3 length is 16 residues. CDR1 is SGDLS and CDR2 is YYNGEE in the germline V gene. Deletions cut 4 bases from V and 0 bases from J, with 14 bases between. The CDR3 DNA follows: TGTGCCAGCAGCATCGACCAGAACTTAGCCAAAAACATTCAGTACTTC. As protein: CASSIDQNLAKNIQYF. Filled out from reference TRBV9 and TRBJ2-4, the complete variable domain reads DSGVTQTPKHLITATGQRVTLRCSPRSGDLSVYWYQQSLDQGLQFLIQYYNGEERAKGNILERFSAQQFPDLHSELNLSSLELGDSALYFCASSIDQNLAKNIQYFGAGTRLSVL.

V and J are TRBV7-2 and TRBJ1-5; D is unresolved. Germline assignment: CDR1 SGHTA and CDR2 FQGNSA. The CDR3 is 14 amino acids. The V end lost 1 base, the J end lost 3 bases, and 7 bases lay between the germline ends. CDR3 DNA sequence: TGTGCCAGCAGCTTAGTTCAGTTCAATCAGCCCCAGCATTTT. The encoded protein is CASSLVQFNQPQHF.

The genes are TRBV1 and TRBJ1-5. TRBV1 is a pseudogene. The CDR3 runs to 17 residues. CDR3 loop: CTTSPWREGYSNQPQHF. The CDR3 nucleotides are TGCACCACCAGCCCTTGGAGGGAGGGTTATAGCAATCAGCCCCAGCATTTT.

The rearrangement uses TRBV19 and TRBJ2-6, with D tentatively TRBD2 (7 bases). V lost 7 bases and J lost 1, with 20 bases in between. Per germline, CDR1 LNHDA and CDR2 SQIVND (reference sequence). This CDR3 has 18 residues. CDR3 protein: CASTPAGGLRSGANVLTF. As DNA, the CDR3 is TGTGCCAGTACTCCGGCCGGGGGGCTAAGATCTGGGGCCAACGTCCTGACTTTC. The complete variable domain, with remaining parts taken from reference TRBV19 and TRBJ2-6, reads DGGITQSPKYLFRKEGQNVTLSCEQNLNHDAMYWYRQDPGQGLRLIYYSQIVNDFQKGDIAEGYSVSREKKESFPLTVTSAQKNPTAFYLCASTPAGGLRSGANVLTFGAGSRLTVL.

CDR3 loop: CASSIDRIGTEAFF. The CDR3 DNA reads TGTGCCAGTAGTATAGATCGTATAGGCACTGAAGCTTTCTTT. The rearrangement uses TRBV19 and TRBJ1-1; no reliable D call. The CDR3 length is 14 residues. Germline V CDR1 and CDR2: LNHDA, SQIVND (reference sequence). V lost 0 bases, J lost 4 bases, and 9 bases lay in between.

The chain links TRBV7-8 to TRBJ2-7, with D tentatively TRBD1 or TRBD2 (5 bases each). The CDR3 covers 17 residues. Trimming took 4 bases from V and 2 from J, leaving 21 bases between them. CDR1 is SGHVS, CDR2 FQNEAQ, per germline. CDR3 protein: CASSSRSSRDGTYEQYF. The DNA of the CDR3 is TGTGCCAGCAGCTCAAGGTCTTCCCGGGACGGGACCTACGAGCAGTACTTC. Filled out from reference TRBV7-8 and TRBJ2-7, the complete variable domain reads GAGVSQSPRYKVAKRGQDVALRCDPISGHVSLFWYQQALGQGPEFLTYFQNEAQLDKSGLPSDRFFAERPEGSVSTLKIQRTQQEDSAVYLCASSSRSSRDGTYEQYFGPGTRLTVT.

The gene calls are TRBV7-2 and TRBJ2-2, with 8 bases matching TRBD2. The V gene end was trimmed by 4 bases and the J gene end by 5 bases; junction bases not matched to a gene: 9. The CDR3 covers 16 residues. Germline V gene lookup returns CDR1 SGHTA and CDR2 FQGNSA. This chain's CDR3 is CASSSRVSGGTGELFF. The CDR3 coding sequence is TGTGCCAGCAGCTCCCGCGTATCGGGGGGGACCGGGGAGCTGTTTTTT.

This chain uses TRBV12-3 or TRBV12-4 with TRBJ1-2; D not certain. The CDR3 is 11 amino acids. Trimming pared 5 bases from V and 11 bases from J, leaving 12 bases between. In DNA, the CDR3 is TGTGCCAGCAGTCGAAGACATACTTACACCTTC. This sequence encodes CASSRRHTYTF.

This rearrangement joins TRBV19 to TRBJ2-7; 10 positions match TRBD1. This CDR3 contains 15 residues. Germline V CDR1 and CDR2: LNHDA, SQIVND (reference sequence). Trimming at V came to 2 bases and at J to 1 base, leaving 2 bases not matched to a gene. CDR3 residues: CASSIRGQGSYEQYF. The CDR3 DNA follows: TGTGCCAGTAGTATAAGGGGACAGGGGTCCTACGAGCAGTACTTC.

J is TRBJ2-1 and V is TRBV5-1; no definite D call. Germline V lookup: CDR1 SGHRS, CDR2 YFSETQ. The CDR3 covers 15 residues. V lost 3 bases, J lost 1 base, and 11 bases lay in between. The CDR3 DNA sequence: TGCGCCAGCAGCTCCGATTTAGGTTCCTACAATGAGCAGTTCTTC. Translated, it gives CASSSDLGSYNEQFF.

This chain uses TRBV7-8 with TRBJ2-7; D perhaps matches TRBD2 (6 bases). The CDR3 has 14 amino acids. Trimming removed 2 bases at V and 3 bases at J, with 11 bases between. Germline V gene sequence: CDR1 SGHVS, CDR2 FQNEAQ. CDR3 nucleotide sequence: TGTGCCAGCAGCTTACTTGGGGGACTCTACGAGCAGTACTTC. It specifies CASSLLGGLYEQYF. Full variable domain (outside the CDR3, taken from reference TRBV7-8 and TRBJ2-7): GAGVSQSPRYKVAKRGQDVALRCDPISGHVSLFWYQQALGQGPEFLTYFQNEAQLDKSGLPSDRFFAERPEGSVSTLKIQRTQQEDSAVYLCASSLLGGLYEQYFGPGTRLTVT.

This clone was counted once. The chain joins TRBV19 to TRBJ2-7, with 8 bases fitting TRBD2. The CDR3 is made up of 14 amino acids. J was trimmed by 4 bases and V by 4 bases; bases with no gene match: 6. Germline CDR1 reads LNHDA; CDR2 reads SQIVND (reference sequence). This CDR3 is CASSTIAGNYEQYF. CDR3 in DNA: TGTGCCAGTAGTACAATAGCGGGAAATTACGAGCAGTACTTC.

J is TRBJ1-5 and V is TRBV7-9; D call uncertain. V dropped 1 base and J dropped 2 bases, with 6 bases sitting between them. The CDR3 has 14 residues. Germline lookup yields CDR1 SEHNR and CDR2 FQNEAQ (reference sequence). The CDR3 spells CASSLDSGNQPQHF. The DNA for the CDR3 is TGTGCCAGCAGCTTAGATTCGGGCAATCAGCCCCAGCATTTT.